Given below is one T cell receptor (beta chain) in context. This specimen comes from a study of CD8+CD57+ T cells in acquired aplastic anemia. Patients included in sequencing had previously demonstrated CD8+CD57+ cell expansion by flow cytometry. The template used for profiling TCR beta VDJ and CDR3 was genomic DNA. TCRdb fed the reads into MiXCR, producing one record per CDR3 protein. The top ten hold around 9.7% of the sample, which has under 200,000 distinct CDR3 sequences, around half seen once. V was shortened by 0 bases and J by 2 bases, with 8 bases between the two germline ends. Germline CDR1 reads LGHNA; CDR2 reads YSLEER. This CDR3 has 16 amino acids.

The sequencing sample was made of sorted CD4+, CD8+, or CD8+CD57+ T cells (not recorded which) from PBMCs. The clonotype comes from a human donor with aplastic anemia. V usage is TRBV4-3 and J usage is TRBJ2-6; possible D gene TRBD1, 5 bases. CDR3 bases: TGCGCCAGCAGCCAAGATCTAGGGGCTGGGGCCAACGTCCTGACTTTC. Residues: CASSQDLGAGANVLTF.